A selection of T cell receptor beta chains follows, all from one sample in a study of blood T cell repertoires in COVID-19. TCRdb's table, derived via immunoSEQ multiplex PCR, lists solely in-frame clones and lacks some. This table holds tens of thousands of clones, about 85% found once. Sequenced material: peripheral blood. All receptors derive from a woman in her 70s with active COVID-19. CDR3s include the opening cysteine and the closing phenylalanine or tryptophan. Fields, in order: CDR3 protein, CDR3 DNA, clone size, V gene, J gene, D gene. D genes are given only for firm matches. Rows give clone size only sometimes, using once, few, many, or a class for an expanded clone.

CASSFVGRDRTPLHF	TGTGCCAGCAGCTTTGTAGGCCGAGACAGAACACCCCTCCACTTT	-	TRBV7-3	TRBJ1-6	-
CASSLGGQGNYEQYF	TGTGCCAGCAGCTTAGGTGGACAGGGAAACTACGAGCAGTACTTC	-	TRBV11-3	TRBJ2-7	TRBD1
CASSDWTGVNTEAFF	TGTGCCAGCAGTGATTGGACAGGGGTTAACACTGAAGCTTTCTTT	once	TRBV25-1	TRBJ1-1	TRBD1
CSVVLAGRLYEQYF	TGCAGCGTTGTTCTAGCGGGCAGACTCTACGAGCAGTACTTC	once	TRBV29-1	TRBJ2-7	TRBD2
CASRLAGGYNEQFF	TGCGCCAGTAGGCTAGCGGGGGGGTACAATGAGCAGTTCTTC	-	TRBV5-1	TRBJ2-1	TRBD2
CASRDSNTGELFF	TGTGCCAGCCGGGACAGTAACACCGGGGAGCTGTTTTTT	-	TRBV19	TRBJ2-2	TRBD1
CASSPGHPSSYEQYF	TGTGCCAGCAGCCCGGGACACCCGAGCTCCTACGAGCAGTACTTC	few	TRBV7-3	TRBJ2-7	-
CASSGGTGGAGYGYTF	TGTGCCAGCAGCGGCGGGACAGGGGGCGCGGGCTATGGCTACACCTTC	-	TRBV7-3	TRBJ1-2	TRBD1
CASGTGWAYEQYF	TGTGCCAGCGGAACAGGGTGGGCCTACGAGCAGTACTTC	-	TRBV12-3/TRBV12-4	TRBJ2-7	-
CASSSRLDSPLHF	TGTGCCAGCAGCTCCAGGCTTGATTCACCCCTCCACTTT	once	TRBV14	TRBJ1-6	-
CASSLYSRSYEQYF	TGTGCCAGCAGCTTATACTCCCGCTCCTACGAGCAGTACTTC	-	TRBV7-6	TRBJ2-7	-
CASSPAGQGTGNTIYF	TGTGCCAGCAGCCCCGCGGGACAGGGAACTGGAAACACCATATATTTT	-	TRBV7-3	TRBJ1-3	TRBD1
CASSNTGAYGYTF	TGTGCCAGCAGCAACACAGGAGCCTATGGCTACACCTTC	-	TRBV28	TRBJ1-2	-
CASSDPSGSFDEQFF	TGTGCCAGCAGCGACCCTAGCGGGAGTTTCGATGAGCAGTTCTTC	few	TRBV7-3	TRBJ2-1	TRBD2
CAWSVQQLLTYEQYF	TGTGCCTGGAGTGTACAACAGCTTCTTACCTACGAGCAGTACTTC	-	TRBV30	TRBJ2-7	-
CASSPNSGGAGSYEQYF	TGTGCCAGCAGCCCGAATTCGGGGGGAGCTGGATCCTACGAGCAGTACTTC	-	TRBV4-2	TRBJ2-7	TRBD2
CASTRGYSNQPQHF	TGTGCCAGCACCAGGGGTTATAGCAATCAGCCCCAGCATTTT	-	TRBV6-5	TRBJ1-5	-
CASSRNRGTEAFF	TGTGCCAGCAGTCGTAACAGGGGAACTGAAGCTTTCTTT	once	TRBV6-6	TRBJ1-1	TRBD1
CASSFYRQGLNTEAFF	TGCGCCAGCAGCTTCTACCGACAGGGGTTGAACACTGAAGCTTTCTTT	-	TRBV5-1	TRBJ1-1	TRBD1
CASSFSPESYEQYF	TGTGCCAGCAGTTTTAGCCCCGAATCCTACGAGCAGTACTTC	-	TRBV27	TRBJ2-7	-
CASSQGLVQTDTQYF	TGTGCCAGCAGCCAGGGACTGGTGCAAACAGATACGCAGTATTTT	-	TRBV3-1/TRBV3-2	TRBJ2-3	-
CASSLAGGTGTEAFF	TGTGCCAGCAGCTTAGCGGGGGGCACGGGCACTGAAGCTTTCTTT	-	TRBV11-3	TRBJ1-1	-